A selection of T cell receptor beta chains follows, all from one sample in a study of cytomegalovirus exposure and HLA in healthy donors. This table comes from immunoSEQ multiplex PCR, and its TCRdb copy is limited to in-frame clones, with some not included. The sample holds about 160,000 clones, almost 85% seen once. The material sequenced was PBMCs. These receptors were collected from a man aged 30 to 39 in good health and CMV-seropositive. CDR3s include the opening cysteine and the closing phenylalanine or tryptophan. Fields, in order: D gene, clone size, J gene, V gene, CDR3 DNA, CDR3 protein. A D gene is named only where the DNA matches it firmly. Clone size is not always given. Where it is, it says once, few, many or a class for expanded clones.

D: TRBD1; size: NA; J: TRBJ2-6; V: TRBV27; DNA: TGTGCCAGCAGCCTGGTCCCAGGGGGCCCTGGGGCCAACGTCCTGACTTTC; CDR3: CASSLVPGGPGANVLTF
D: TRBD2; size: NA; J: TRBJ2-3; V: TRBV4-3; DNA: TGCGCCAGCAGCCAAGAGGGGACTAGCCATGTTTATACGCAGTATTTT; CDR3: CASSQEGTSHVYTQYF
D: TRBD1; size: once; J: TRBJ1-4; V: TRBV6-1; DNA: TGTGCCAGCAGTGAAGGAGAGGGGGCGAGACTGTTTTTT; CDR3: CASSEGEGARLFF
D: TRBD1; size: NA; J: TRBJ2-2; V: TRBV28; DNA: TGTGCCAGCAGGCTTATCAGGGGGAGAGGGGAGCTGTTTTTT; CDR3: CASRLIRGRGELFF
D: NA; size: NA; J: TRBJ2-5; V: TRBV10-3; DNA: TGTGCCATCAGTGAGTCAACTCTCGGCCAAGAGACCCAGTACTTC; CDR3: CAISESTLGQETQYF
D: NA; size: NA; J: TRBJ1-1; V: TRBV23-1; DNA: TGCGCCAGCAGTCAACAGGAAGCTTTCTTT; CDR3: CASSQQEAFF
D: TRBD1; size: NA; J: TRBJ2-7; V: TRBV28; DNA: TGTGCCAGCAGTTTCCCTCAGGGGGCCTACGAGCAGTACTTC; CDR3: CASSFPQGAYEQYF
D: TRBD1; size: NA; J: TRBJ1-5; V: TRBV6-1; DNA: TGTGCCAGCAGTGAAGCGCTTCAGGGGGCTGATCAGCCCCAGCATTTT; CDR3: CASSEALQGADQPQHF
D: TRBD1; size: NA; J: TRBJ2-7; V: TRBV9; DNA: TGTGCCAGCAGCCGGGGAACAGGGGACGAGCAGTACTTC; CDR3: CASSRGTGDEQYF
D: TRBD2; size: NA; J: TRBJ2-3; V: TRBV7-2; DNA: TGTGCCAGCAGCTTAGATTTTATAGCGGGATCGCAGTATTTT; CDR3: CASSLDFIAGSQYF
D: NA; size: once; J: TRBJ1-4; V: TRBV19; DNA: TGTGCCAGTAGTATGGCCAGGGTGGCTGAAAAACTGTTTTTT; CDR3: CASSMARVAEKLFF
D: NA; size: NA; J: TRBJ2-7; V: TRBV7-6; DNA: TGTGCCAGCAGCCAAAGAGGGAGCCGCGAGCAGTACTTC; CDR3: CASSQRGSREQYF
D: NA; size: NA; J: TRBJ2-7; V: TRBV7-9; DNA: TGTGCCAGCAGCTTAGTCGGGGTACCCTACGAGCAGTACTTC; CDR3: CASSLVGVPYEQYF
D: NA; size: once; J: TRBJ2-7; V: TRBV9; DNA: TGTGCCAGCAGCGCGCTCCGACTAGACAGGGCCTACGAGCAGTACTTC; CDR3: CASSALRLDRAYEQYF
D: NA; size: NA; J: TRBJ1-4; V: TRBV28; DNA: TGTGCCACCTTAGCAGGGTCGGATGAAAAACTGTTTTTT; CDR3: CATLAGSDEKLFF
D: TRBD1; size: NA; J: TRBJ2-7; V: TRBV7-8; DNA: TGTGCCAGCAGCGCATTTGGGACAGGGCGAGGGCAGTACTTC; CDR3: CASSAFGTGRGQYF
D: TRBD1; size: NA; J: TRBJ1-2; V: TRBV6-1; DNA: TGTGCCAGCAGTGAAGTTTACAGGGGGCATGGCTACACCTTC; CDR3: CASSEVYRGHGYTF
D: TRBD1; size: NA; J: TRBJ1-1; V: TRBV28; DNA: TGTGCCAGCAGCGTCGGACAGGGTCTGGCTTTCTTT; CDR3: CASSVGQGLAFF
D: TRBD1; size: NA; J: TRBJ1-4; V: TRBV4-3; DNA: TGCGCCAGCAGCCAAGATCCGGGGACAGGGAATGAAAAACTGTTTTTT; CDR3: CASSQDPGTGNEKLFF
D: NA; size: once; J: TRBJ1-2; V: TRBV28; DNA: TGTGCCAGCGGGCCCCTGGCGGGTTTGGGCTATGGCTACACCTTC; CDR3: CASGPLAGLGYGYTF
D: NA; size: NA; J: TRBJ2-7; V: TRBV19; DNA: TGTGCCAGTAGCCCCTCCCGAAGGGAGTCAATCGAGCAGTACTTC; CDR3: CASSPSRRESIEQYF
D: TRBD1; size: NA; J: TRBJ1-3; V: TRBV9; DNA: TGTGCCAGCAGCTCTACAGGGGTCGGAAACACCATATATTTT; CDR3: CASSSTGVGNTIYF
D: TRBD2; size: NA; J: TRBJ2-2; V: TRBV29-1; DNA: TGCAGCGGGGGACTAGCGGGAGAAGGGACCGGGGAGCTGTTTTTT; CDR3: CSGGLAGEGTGELFF
D: TRBD2; size: NA; J: TRBJ2-5; V: TRBV9; DNA: TGTGCCAGCAGCTGGTCTAGCGGGCGAGGGGAGACCCAGTACTTC; CDR3: CASSWSSGRGETQYF
D: NA; size: few; J: TRBJ1-1; V: TRBV5-4; DNA: TGTGCCAGCAGCCTTTGGGACACCCCACTTATGAACACTGAAGCTTTCTTT; CDR3: CASSLWDTPLMNTEAFF
D: NA; size: NA; J: TRBJ2-5; V: TRBV5-1; DNA: TGCGCCAGCAGCTTAGGGGTCGGACAGTACCAAGAGACCCAGTACTTC; CDR3: CASSLGVGQYQETQYF
D: TRBD2; size: NA; J: TRBJ2-5; V: TRBV7-3; DNA: TGTGCCAGCAGCCCTGGGACTAGCGGGAGGGAGACCCAGTACTTC; CDR3: CASSPGTSGRETQYF
D: TRBD2; size: medium-sized; J: TRBJ2-1; V: TRBV7-3; DNA: TGTGCCAGCAGCTTCTCGACTAGCGGGGGTAGCAATGAGCAGTTCTTC; CDR3: CASSFSTSGGSNEQFF
D: NA; size: NA; J: TRBJ2-5; V: TRBV28; DNA: TGTGCCAGCAGTAATCCTGAGACCCAGTACTTC; CDR3: CASSNPETQYF
D: TRBD2; size: NA; J: TRBJ2-1; V: TRBV10-3; DNA: TGTGCCATCAGTTCCGGGACTAGCCTGGTGACTTCGTCCAATGAGCAGTTCTTC; CDR3: CAISSGTSLVTSSNEQFF
D: TRBD1; size: NA; J: TRBJ1-1; V: TRBV6-6; DNA: TGTGCCAGTAACTACAGGGGGCAAGGCACTGAAGCTTTCTTT; CDR3: CASNYRGQGTEAFF
D: TRBD1; size: NA; J: TRBJ2-7; V: TRBV28; DNA: TGTGCCAGCAGTCTCACCTACAGGGGCGGCGAGCAGTACTTC; CDR3: CASSLTYRGGEQYF